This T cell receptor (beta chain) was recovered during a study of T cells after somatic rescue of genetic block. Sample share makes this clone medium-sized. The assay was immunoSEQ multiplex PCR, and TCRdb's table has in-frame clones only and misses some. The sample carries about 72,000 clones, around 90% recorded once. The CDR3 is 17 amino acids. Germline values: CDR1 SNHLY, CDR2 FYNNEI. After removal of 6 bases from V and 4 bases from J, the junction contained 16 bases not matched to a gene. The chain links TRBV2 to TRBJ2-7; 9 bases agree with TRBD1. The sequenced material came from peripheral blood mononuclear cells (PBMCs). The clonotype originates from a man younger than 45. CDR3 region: CASSVPGQGIGVYEQYF. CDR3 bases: TGTGCCAGCAGCGTTCCGGGACAGGGAATTGGGGTTTACGAGCAGTACTTC.